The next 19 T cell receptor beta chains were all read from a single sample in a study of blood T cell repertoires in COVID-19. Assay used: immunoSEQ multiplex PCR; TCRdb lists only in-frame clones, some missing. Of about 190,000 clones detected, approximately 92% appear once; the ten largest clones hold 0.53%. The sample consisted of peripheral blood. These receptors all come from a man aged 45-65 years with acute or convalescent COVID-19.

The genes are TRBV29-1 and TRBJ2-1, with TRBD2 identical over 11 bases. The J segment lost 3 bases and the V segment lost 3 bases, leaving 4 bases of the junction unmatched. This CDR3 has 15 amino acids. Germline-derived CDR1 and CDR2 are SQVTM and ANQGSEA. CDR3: CSVDGTSGFYNEQFF. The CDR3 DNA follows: TGCAGCGTTGATGGGACTAGCGGTTTCTACAATGAGCAGTTCTTC.

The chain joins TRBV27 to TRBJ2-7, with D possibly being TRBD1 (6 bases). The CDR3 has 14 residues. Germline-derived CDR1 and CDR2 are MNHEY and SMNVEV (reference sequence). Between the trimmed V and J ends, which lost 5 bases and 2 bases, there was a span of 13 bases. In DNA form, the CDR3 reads TGTGCCAGCAGTCTGACCCGGACAGCCTACGAGCAGTACTTC. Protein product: CASSLTRTAYEQYF.

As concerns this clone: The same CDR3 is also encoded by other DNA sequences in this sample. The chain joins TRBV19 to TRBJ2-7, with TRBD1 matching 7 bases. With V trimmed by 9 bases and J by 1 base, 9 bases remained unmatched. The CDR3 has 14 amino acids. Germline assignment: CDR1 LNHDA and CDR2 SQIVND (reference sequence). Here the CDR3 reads CASSTTGTSYEQYF. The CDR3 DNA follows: TGTGCCAGCAGCACGACAGGGACGTCCTACGAGCAGTACTTC.

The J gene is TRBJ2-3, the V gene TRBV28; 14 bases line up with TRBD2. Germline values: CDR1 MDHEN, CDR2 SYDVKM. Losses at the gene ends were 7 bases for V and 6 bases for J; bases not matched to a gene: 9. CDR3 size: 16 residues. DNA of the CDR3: TGTGCCAGCACTTCTGGGGGACTAGCGGGAGTTGATACGCAGTATTTT. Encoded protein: CASTSGGLAGVDTQYF.

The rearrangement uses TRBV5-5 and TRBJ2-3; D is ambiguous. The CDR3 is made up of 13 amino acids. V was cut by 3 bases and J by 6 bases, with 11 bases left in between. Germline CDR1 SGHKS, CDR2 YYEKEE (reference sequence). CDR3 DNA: TGTGCCAGCAGCTCGCCTACCGGGGATACGCAGTATTTT. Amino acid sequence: CASSSPTGDTQYF.

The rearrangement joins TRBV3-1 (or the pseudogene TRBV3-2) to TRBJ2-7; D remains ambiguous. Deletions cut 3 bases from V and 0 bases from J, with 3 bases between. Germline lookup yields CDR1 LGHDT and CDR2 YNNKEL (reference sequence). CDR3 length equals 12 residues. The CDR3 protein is CASSHVSYEQYF. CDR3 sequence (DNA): TGTGCCAGCAGCCACGTCTCCTACGAGCAGTACTTC.

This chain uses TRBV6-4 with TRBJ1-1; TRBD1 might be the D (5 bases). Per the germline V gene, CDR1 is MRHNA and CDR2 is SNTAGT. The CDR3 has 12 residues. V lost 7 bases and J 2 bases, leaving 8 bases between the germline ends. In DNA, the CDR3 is TGTGCCAGCAAGACAGATAACACTGAAGCTTTCTTT. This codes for CASKTDNTEAFF.

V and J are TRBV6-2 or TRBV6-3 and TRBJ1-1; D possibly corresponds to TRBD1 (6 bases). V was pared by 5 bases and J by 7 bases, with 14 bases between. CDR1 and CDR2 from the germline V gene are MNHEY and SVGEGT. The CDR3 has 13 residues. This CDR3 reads CASSRGQLLEAFF. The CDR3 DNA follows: TGTGCCAGCAGTCGCGGACAGCTTCTTGAAGCTTTCTTT.

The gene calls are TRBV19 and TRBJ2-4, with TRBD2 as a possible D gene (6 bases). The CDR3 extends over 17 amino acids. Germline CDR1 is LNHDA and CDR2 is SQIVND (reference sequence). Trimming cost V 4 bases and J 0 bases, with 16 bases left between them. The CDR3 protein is CASSRTGSFKAKNIQYF. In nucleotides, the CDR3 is TGTGCCAGTAGTAGAACCGGGAGTTTTAAAGCCAAAAACATTCAGTACTTC.

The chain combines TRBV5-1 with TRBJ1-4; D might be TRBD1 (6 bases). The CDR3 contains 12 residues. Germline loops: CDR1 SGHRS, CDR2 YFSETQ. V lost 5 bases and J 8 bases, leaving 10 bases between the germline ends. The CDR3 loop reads CASRGAFEKLFF. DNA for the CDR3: TGCGCCAGCAGGGGGGCGTTCGAAAAACTGTTTTTT.

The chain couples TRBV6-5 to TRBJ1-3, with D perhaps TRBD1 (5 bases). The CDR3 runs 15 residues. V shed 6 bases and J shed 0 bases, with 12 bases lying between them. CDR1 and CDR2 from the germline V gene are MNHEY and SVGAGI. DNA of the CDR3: TGTGCCAGCAGCTTCAGGGAAGCCTCTGGAAACACCATATATTTT. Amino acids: CASSFREASGNTIYF.

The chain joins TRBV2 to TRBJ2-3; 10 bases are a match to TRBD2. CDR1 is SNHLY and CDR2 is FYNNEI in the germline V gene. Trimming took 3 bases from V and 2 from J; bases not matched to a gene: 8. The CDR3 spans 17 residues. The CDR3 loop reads CASSDLSGRANTDTQYF. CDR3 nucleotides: TGTGCCAGCAGTGATTTAAGCGGGAGGGCCAACACAGATACGCAGTATTTT.

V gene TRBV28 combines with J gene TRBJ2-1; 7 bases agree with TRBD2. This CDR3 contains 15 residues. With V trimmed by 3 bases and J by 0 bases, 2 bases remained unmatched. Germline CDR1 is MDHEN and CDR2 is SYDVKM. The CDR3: CASSLPSGSYNEQFF. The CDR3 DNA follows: TGTGCCAGCAGTTTGCCTAGCGGCTCCTACAATGAGCAGTTCTTC. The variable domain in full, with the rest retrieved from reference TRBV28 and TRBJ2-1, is DVKVTQSSRYLVKRTGEKVFLECVQDMDHENMFWYRQDPGLGLRLIYFSYDVKMKEKGDIPEGYSVSREKKERFSLILESASTNQTSMYLCASSLPSGSYNEQFFGPGTRLTVL.

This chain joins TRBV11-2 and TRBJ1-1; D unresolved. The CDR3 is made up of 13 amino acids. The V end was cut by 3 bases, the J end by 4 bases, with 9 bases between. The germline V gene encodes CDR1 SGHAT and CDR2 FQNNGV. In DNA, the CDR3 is TGTGCCAGCAGCTTCACGGGAAGCACTGAAGCTTTCTTT. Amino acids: CASSFTGSTEAFF. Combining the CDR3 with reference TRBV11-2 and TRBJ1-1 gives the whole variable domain EAGVAQSPRYKIIEKRQSVAFWCNPISGHATLYWYQQILGQGPKLLIQFQNNGVVDDSQLPKDRFSAERLKGVDSTLKIQPAKLEDSAVYLCASSFTGSTEAFFGQGTRLTVV.

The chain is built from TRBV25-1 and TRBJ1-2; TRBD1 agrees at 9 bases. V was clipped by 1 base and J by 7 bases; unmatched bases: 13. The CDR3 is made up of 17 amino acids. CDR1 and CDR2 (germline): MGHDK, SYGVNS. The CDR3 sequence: CASSELGDRDPSPGYTF. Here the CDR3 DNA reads TGTGCCAGCAGTGAATTGGGGGACAGGGACCCCTCACCTGGCTACACCTTC.

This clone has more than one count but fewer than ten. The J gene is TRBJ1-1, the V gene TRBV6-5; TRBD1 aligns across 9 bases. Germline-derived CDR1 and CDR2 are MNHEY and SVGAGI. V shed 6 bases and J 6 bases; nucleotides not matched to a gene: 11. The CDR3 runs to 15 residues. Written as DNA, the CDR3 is TGTGCCAGCAGCCTTGGACAGGGGCCCTTCCCTGAAGCTTTCTTT. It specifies CASSLGQGPFPEAFF.

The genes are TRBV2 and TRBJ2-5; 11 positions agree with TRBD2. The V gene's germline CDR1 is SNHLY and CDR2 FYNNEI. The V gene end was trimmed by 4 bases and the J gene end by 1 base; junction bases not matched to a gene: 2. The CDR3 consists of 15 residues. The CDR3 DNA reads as TGTGCCAGCAGTGCCGGGACTAGCGGCCAAGAGACCCAGTACTTC. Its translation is CASSAGTSGQETQYF.

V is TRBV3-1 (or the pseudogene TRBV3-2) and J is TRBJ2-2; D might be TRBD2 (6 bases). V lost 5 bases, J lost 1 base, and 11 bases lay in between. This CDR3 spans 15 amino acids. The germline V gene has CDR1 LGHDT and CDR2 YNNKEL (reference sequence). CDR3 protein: CASSRTTLNTGELFF. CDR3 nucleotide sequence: TGTGCCAGCAGCAGGACTACCCTGAACACCGGGGAGCTGTTTTTT.

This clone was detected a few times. The CDR3 nucleotides read TGTGCCAGCAGCACCCGGGGGGGGCCGGGAAAACTGTTTTTT. It yields the protein CASSTRGGPGKLFF. This chain joins TRBV7-2 and TRBJ1-4; D may be TRBD1 (6 bases). V was trimmed by 5 bases and J by 10 bases, leaving 17 bases between them. The CDR3 is made up of 14 amino acids. Per germline, CDR1 SGHTA and CDR2 FQGNSA.